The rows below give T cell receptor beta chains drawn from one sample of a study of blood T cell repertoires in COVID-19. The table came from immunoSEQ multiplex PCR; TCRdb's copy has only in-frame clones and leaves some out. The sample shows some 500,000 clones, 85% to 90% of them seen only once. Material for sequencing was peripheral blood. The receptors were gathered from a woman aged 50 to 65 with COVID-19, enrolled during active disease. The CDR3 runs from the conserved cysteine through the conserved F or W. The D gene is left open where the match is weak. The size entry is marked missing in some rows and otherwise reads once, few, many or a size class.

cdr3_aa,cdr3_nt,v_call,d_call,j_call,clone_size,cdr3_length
CSVPGSGSTEAFF,TGCAGCGTTCCGGGGTCCGGATCCACTGAAGCTTTCTTT,TRBV29-1,NA,TRBJ1-1,NA,13
CASSGDRNTEAFF,TGTGCCAGCAGTGGAGACAGGAACACTGAAGCTTTCTTT,TRBV2,NA,TRBJ1-1,NA,13
CASDRGWADTQYF,TGTGCCAGCGACAGGGGGTGGGCGGATACGCAGTATTTT,TRBV5-6,TRBD1,TRBJ2-3,NA,13
CASRGLAGPGSLGELFF,TGTGCCAGCCGAGGACTAGCGGGGCCCGGATCCCTCGGGGAGCTGTTTTTT,TRBV7-6,TRBD2,TRBJ2-2,NA,17
CASSWGLTGGKYEQYF,TGTGCCAGCAGCTGGGGTTTGACAGGGGGCAAGTACGAGCAGTACTTC,TRBV5-6,TRBD1,TRBJ2-7,NA,16
CASRGTGTDTQYF,TGTGCCAGCAGGGGGACTGGCACAGATACGCAGTATTTT,TRBV6-5,NA,TRBJ2-3,NA,13
CASSPGQLNTEAFF,TGTGCCAGCAGTCCGGGACAGCTGAACACTGAAGCTTTCTTT,TRBV6-5,TRBD1,TRBJ1-1,once,14
CASSELSSGNTIYF,TGTGCCAGCAGTGAACTGAGCTCTGGAAACACCATATATTTT,TRBV2,NA,TRBJ1-3,NA,14
CASEAGEGDTEAFF,TGTGCCAGTGAGGCAGGGGAGGGAGACACTGAAGCTTTCTTT,TRBV19,NA,TRBJ1-1,NA,14
CASRKTGLTEAFF,TGTGCCAGCAGGAAGACAGGGTTGACTGAAGCTTTCTTT,TRBV28,TRBD1,TRBJ1-1,NA,13
CASSEWTHTYEQYF,TGTGCCAGCAGTGAGTGGACTCATACCTACGAGCAGTACTTC,TRBV6-1,NA,TRBJ2-7,once,14
CASSSDRVGGTIYF,TGTGCCAGCAGCTCCGACAGGGTCGGCGGCACCATATATTTT,TRBV5-4,TRBD1,TRBJ1-3,NA,14
CASSDFRRGPKNIQYF,TGTGCCAGCAGTGATTTCCGCCGAGGGCCCAAAAACATTCAGTACTTC,TRBV2,NA,TRBJ2-4,NA,16
CASSPRGTGSAEEKLFF,TGCGCCAGCAGCCCCCGAGGGACAGGTTCCGCTGAGGAAAAACTGTTTTTT,TRBV5-1,TRBD1,TRBJ1-4,NA,17
CASSVVSGGSFEDTDTQYF,TGTGCCAGCAGTGTTGTGTCCGGGGGGTCTTTCGAAGACACAGATACGCAGTATTTT,TRBV13,TRBD2,TRBJ2-3,NA,19
CASRGTVKWGYGYTF,TGTGCCAGCAGGGGGACAGTTAAGTGGGGCTATGGCTACACCTTC,TRBV2,TRBD1,TRBJ1-2,NA,15
CATSRDRVGQNEAFF,TGTGCCACCAGCAGAGATCGGGTAGGACAGAATGAAGCTTTCTTT,TRBV15,NA,TRBJ1-1,NA,15
CASSRSGGSEQYF,TGCGCATCCTCGCGGAGCGGGGGGAGCGAGCAGTACTTC,TRBV10-2,TRBD2,TRBJ2-7,NA,13
CASRVGDRGKETQYF,TGTGCCAGCCGCGTGGGGGACAGGGGAAAAGAGACCCAGTACTTC,TRBV28,TRBD1,TRBJ2-5,NA,15
CASSRGISSTDTQYF,TGTGCCAGCAGTCGGGGGATTTCTAGCACAGATACGCAGTATTTT,TRBV9,NA,TRBJ2-3,NA,15
CASSFDRGYYGYTF,TGTGCCAGCAGTTTCGACAGGGGGTACTATGGCTACACCTTC,TRBV28,TRBD1,TRBJ1-2,NA,14
CASSQERDRVSSGGGYTF,TGCGCCAGCAGCCAAGAACGGGACAGGGTTTCGTCTGGGGGTGGCTACACCTTC,TRBV4-1,TRBD1,TRBJ1-2,NA,18
CASSHPKQDPFYGYTF,TGTGCCAGCAGCCATCCAAAACAGGACCCCTTCTATGGCTACACCTTC,TRBV7-9,NA,TRBJ1-2,NA,16
CASSLGSGEVGEKLFF,TGCGCCAGCAGCTTGGGTTCAGGGGAAGTTGGTGAAAAACTGTTTTTT,TRBV5-1,NA,TRBJ1-4,once,16
CASSYSAEDNYGYTF,TGTGCCAGCAGTTACTCGGCGGAAGATAACTATGGCTACACCTTC,TRBV6-5,NA,TRBJ1-2,NA,15
CASSEAGNPTGRSGNTIYF,TGTGCCAGCAGTGAAGCGGGAAACCCGACAGGGAGGTCTGGAAACACCATATATTTT,TRBV6-1,TRBD1,TRBJ1-3,NA,19
CASSLRASVGNEQFF,TGTGCCAGCAGCCTCCGAGCTAGCGTGGGTAATGAGCAGTTCTTC,TRBV9,NA,TRBJ2-1,NA,15
CASSLVSSGDLDF,TGTGCCAGCAGCTTAGTGTCTAGCGGGGACTTGGACTTC,TRBV7-2,TRBD2,TRBJ2-5,NA,13
CASSSGQGATEAFF,TGCGCCAGCAGCTCCGGACAGGGGGCCACTGAAGCTTTCTTT,TRBV5-1,TRBD1,TRBJ1-1,few,14
CASSTRYSGNTIYF,TGTGCCAGCAGCACGAGGTACTCTGGAAACACCATATATTTT,TRBV7-9,NA,TRBJ1-3,NA,14
CASSFTGMETQYF,TGTGCCAGCAGCTTTACAGGGATGGAGACCCAGTACTTC,TRBV7-2,NA,TRBJ2-5,NA,13
CASKPPSGMPYEQYF,TGTGCCAGCAAACCGCCTAGCGGTATGCCCTACGAGCAGTACTTC,TRBV28,TRBD2,TRBJ2-7,NA,15
CASSQGLESRGYTF,TGCGCCAGCAGCCAAGGACTCGAGTCGAGAGGCTACACCTTC,TRBV4-1,NA,TRBJ1-2,NA,14